These 5 T cell receptor beta chains share one sample of origin, sequenced in a study of early T cells in non-severe SARS-CoV-2 infection. TCRdb reanalysed the 5' RACE reads using MiXCR and keeps one entry per CDR3 protein. The data contain roughly 51,000 distinct CDR3 sequences, 6% to 7% of them singletons. The sequenced sample was whole blood. The receptor set was obtained from an adult who was a healthcare worker with PCR-confirmed SARS-CoV-2 infection or an uninfected control (not recorded which).

This clonotype was seen repeatedly, ten times or more. The gene calls are TRBV10-2 and TRBJ1-2, with 9 bases aligning to TRBD1. This CDR3 is built from 17 residues. Germline CDR1 reads WSHSY; CDR2 reads SAAADI. Trimming removed 0 bases from V and 5 bases from J; junction bases left unmatched: 10. This CDR3 reads CASSESTGGRFRYGYTF. The CDR3 DNA reads as TGCGCCAGCAGTGAGTCCACAGGGGGCCGCTTTCGGTATGGCTACACCTTC.

The chain recombines TRBV10-2 with TRBJ1-2; 7 bases match TRBD1. The CDR3 extends over 15 amino acids. The junction had 9 bases not matched to a gene; V was cut back by 4 bases and J by 4 bases. Looked up from germline, CDR1 is WSHSY and CDR2 is SAAADI. This CDR3 reads CASSGTGATIYGYTF. The CDR3 DNA follows: TGCGCCAGCAGTGGAACAGGGGCAACTATCTATGGCTACACCTTC.

The sample holds many counts of this clonotype. The chain joins TRBV4-2 to TRBJ2-3; D is possibly TRBD1 or TRBD2 (5 bases each). The CDR3 is made up of 16 amino acids. Germline V gives CDR1 LGHNA, CDR2 YNFKEQ. V gave up 0 bases and J gave up 2 bases, with 12 bases separating them. CDR3 DNA sequence: TGTGCCAGCAGCCAAGATGGGCCCGGGGCCACAGATACGCAGTATTTT. Translated: CASSQDGPGATDTQYF.

This clonotype was seen at least ten times. The chain couples TRBV7-2 to TRBJ1-2; no clear D. Germline V CDR1 and CDR2: SGHTA, FQGNSA. The CDR3 runs 15 residues. Trimming removed 3 bases from V and 4 bases from J, with 15 bases in between. The CDR3 region is CASSLVKRLGYGYTF. In nucleotides, the CDR3 is TGTGCCAGCAGCTTGGTTAAGAGGCTGGGCTATGGCTACACCTTC. The full variable domain, with the rest looked up from reference TRBV7-2 and TRBJ1-2, is GAGVSQSPSNKVTEKGKDVELRCDPISGHTALYWYRQSLGQGLEFLIYFQGNSAPDKSGLPSDRFSAERTGGSVSTLTIQRTQQEDSAVYLCASSLVKRLGYGYTFGSGTRLTVV.

This clonotype has a count of ten or more. V and J are TRBV15 and TRBJ2-3; D not certain. CDR3 length: 16 amino acids. V was pared by 0 bases and J by 0 bases, with 10 bases between. Germline CDR1 reads LNHNV; CDR2 reads YYDKDF (reference sequence). Here the CDR3 reads CATSRDSPRSTDTQYF. As DNA, the CDR3 is TGTGCCACCAGCAGAGATTCTCCTAGGAGCACAGATACGCAGTATTTT. The full variable domain, rest sourced from reference TRBV15 and TRBJ2-3, is DAMVIQNPRYQVTQFGKPVTLSCSQTLNHNVMYWYQQKSSQAPKLLFHYYDKDFNNEADTPDNFQSRRPNTSFCFLDIRSPGLGDTAMYLCATSRDSPRSTDTQYFGPGTRLTVL.